This TCR beta chain was retrieved from a study of vaccination effects on CD4 cells after COVID-19. Study-wide results and limits: Infection- and vaccine-induced clones contracted markedly late after vaccination. Few convalescent patients, and no early post-infection timepoints, were available to the study.

As concerns this clone: Its antigen is as yet unknown.

This CDR3 is built from 12 residues. The germline V gene has CDR1 MNHEY and CDR2 SVGAGI. V lost 5 bases, J lost 9 bases, and 10 bases lay in between. Following an approximately eleven-day culture, CD4+ T cells were purified. This person caught SARS-CoV-2 sometime from March to December 2020, and PCR testing confirmed the infection. The cohort was immunized with two doses of either the BNT162b2 or mRNA-1273 vaccine. This table comes from immunoSEQ multiplex PCR, and its TCRdb copy is limited to in-frame clones, with some not included. The sample comprises roughly 30,000 clones, roughly 75% of which are singletons, and 6.6% rests with the top ten.

The chain couples TRBV6-5 to TRBJ2-2; D is unresolved. This sequence was found in a human donor who had a prior SARS-CoV-2 infection. The starting material was CD4+ T cells from PBMCs cultured without peptide, obtained after COVID-19 vaccination. The CDR3 coding sequence is TGTGCCAGCAGTATACTATTCCGGGAGCTGTTTTTT. It encodes CASSILFRELFF.